This T cell receptor beta chain comes out of a study of OX40 agonist ivuxolimab in advanced cancers. Study context: Hepatocellular carcinoma, melanoma, renal cell or head and neck cancer was diagnosed in the dose-escalation patients. Males comprised around 78% of the group, whose mean age was approximately 62 years (range roughly 20 to 85).

Profiled with immunoSEQ multiplex PCR; TCRdb holds only in-frame clones, not every one. The sample has 90,000 to 100,000 clones; 95% to 96% are singletons. This TCR was sampled from an adult with an advanced solid tumor such as melanoma, head and neck, liver or kidney cancer. The sample in question was CD4+ or CD8+ T cells sorted from blood, obtained in a trial of the OX40 agonist ivuxolimab.

The CDR3 DNA reads as TGTGCCAGCAGCGGACAGAACTACGAGCAGTACTTC. The encoded protein is CASSGQNYEQYF. This chain uses TRBV27 with TRBJ2-7, with D possibly being TRBD1 (6 bases). There are 12 residues in the CDR3. Germline V CDR1 and CDR2: MNHEY, SMNVEV (reference sequence). Deletions cut 6 bases from V and 3 bases from J, with 9 bases between.